These T cell receptor beta chains were read from a single sample in a study of cytomegalovirus exposure and HLA in healthy donors. Only in-frame clones appear in the TCRdb table, and some are missing; sequencing was by immunoSEQ multiplex PCR. Of approximately 150,000 clones listed, approximately 71% are singletons. The sample taken for sequencing was PBMCs. The origin of the receptors is a man aged 18 to 35 in good health and CMV-seropositive. CDR3s include the opening cysteine and the closing phenylalanine or tryptophan. D genes are given only for firm matches. The size entry is marked missing in some rows and otherwise reads once, few, many or a size class.

TRBD1,.,TRBJ1-2,TRBV18,CASSGQGANYGYTF,TGTGCCAGCTCCGGACAGGGAGCTAACTATGGCTACACCTTC
.,.,TRBJ1-1,TRBV29-1,CSVEVHGQNTEAFF,TGCAGCGTTGAAGTCCACGGACAGAACACTGAAGCTTTCTTT
TRBD1,few,TRBJ1-1,TRBV6-5,CASSGQGLNTEAFF,TGTGCCAGCAGCGGACAGGGCCTGAACACTGAAGCTTTCTTT
TRBD1,.,TRBJ1-2,TRBV27,CASSLRDSTRGTF,TGTGCCAGCAGTTTAAGGGACAGCACTCGGGGTACCTTC
.,once,TRBJ2-2,TRBV6-4,CASSDETATGELFF,TGTGCCAGCAGTGACGAGACAGCTACCGGGGAGCTGTTTTTT
.,.,TRBJ1-2,TRBV20-1,CSANTGSRTF,TGCAGTGCTAACACAGGTTCTCGGACCTTC
.,.,TRBJ2-1,TRBV25-1,CASSETPLYEQFF,TGTGCCAGCAGTGAAACACCATTGTATGAGCAGTTCTTC
TRBD2,.,TRBJ2-7,TRBV7-8,CASSLGLANSYEQYF,TGTGCCAGCAGCCTGGGACTAGCGAACTCCTACGAGCAGTACTTC
TRBD1,.,TRBJ1-1,TRBV7-3,CASSLGQWVNTEAFF,TGTGCCAGCAGCTTGGGACAGTGGGTGAACACTGAAGCTTTCTTT
.,.,TRBJ2-5,TRBV28,CASSLQVEETQYF,TGTGCCAGCAGCTTACAGGTGGAAGAGACCCAGTACTTC
TRBD2,.,TRBJ2-5,TRBV5-4,CASSLGGLAGVGETQYF,TGTGCCAGCAGCTTGGGGGGACTAGCGGGAGTTGGTGAGACCCAGTACTTC
TRBD2,.,TRBJ2-1,TRBV7-9,CASSALGDGRDNEQFF,TGTGCCAGCAGCGCTCTGGGGGATGGGAGGGACAATGAGCAGTTCTTC
.,.,TRBJ2-7,TRBV28,CASSLSPVRGYEQYF,TGTGCCAGCAGTTTATCTCCGGTCAGGGGCTACGAGCAGTACTTC
.,few,TRBJ2-1,TRBV2,CASSIREANEQFF,TGTGCCAGCAGTATCAGGGAGGCCAATGAGCAGTTCTTC
TRBD1,.,TRBJ2-2,TRBV10-3,CAISEPRRDRPNTGELFF,TGTGCCATCAGTGAGCCGAGACGGGACAGACCGAACACCGGGGAGCTGTTTTTT
.,.,TRBJ1-1,TRBV10-1,CASSSTGTSNTEAFF,TGCGCCAGCAGTTCAACCGGGACATCGAACACTGAAGCTTTCTTT
.,.,TRBJ1-3,TRBV5-1,CASSRTSSPGNTIYF,TGCGCCAGCTCAAGGACAAGTAGTCCTGGAAACACCATATATTTT
.,.,TRBJ2-7,TRBV28,CASIGPLKYEQYF,TGTGCCAGCATCGGTCCCCTTAAATACGAGCAGTACTTC
.,few,TRBJ2-7,TRBV7-8,CASSLAGGYEQYF,TGTGCCAGCAGCTTAGCCGGCGGCTACGAGCAGTACTTC
.,.,TRBJ2-3,TRBV19,CASSRGETSTDTQYF,TGTGCCAGTAGTAGGGGCGAAACTAGCACAGATACGCAGTATTTT
.,.,TRBJ2-5,TRBV18,CASSLDPGSWGETQYF,TGTGCCAGCTCACTCGACCCCGGGAGCTGGGGAGAGACCCAGTACTTC
.,.,TRBJ2-1,TRBV6-5,CASSYSLGSYNEQFF,TGTGCCAGCAGTTACTCCCTAGGCTCCTACAATGAGCAGTTCTTC
.,.,TRBJ2-2,TRBV28,CASRPGTPINTGELFF,TGTGCCAGCAGGCCCGGGACACCTATTAACACCGGGGAGCTGTTTTTT
.,once,TRBJ1-4,TRBV6-1,CARSETGRRANEKLFF,TGTGCCCGCAGTGAGACAGGAAGGCGGGCTAATGAAAAACTGTTTTTT
TRBD2,few,TRBJ2-1,TRBV7-2,CASSLLAGKSSYNEQFF,TGTGCCAGCAGCCTTCTAGCGGGCAAGAGCTCCTACAATGAGCAGTTCTTC
.,.,TRBJ1-3,TRBV2,CASSSRVSDTIYF,TGTGCCAGCAGTTCCAGGGTGTCGGACACCATATATTTT
TRBD2,.,TRBJ2-5,TRBV29-1,CSAPLAGGETQYF,TGCAGCGCTCCACTAGCGGGAGGGGAGACCCAGTACTTC
.,.,TRBJ1-1,TRBV5-4,CASSLQGRNTEAFF,TGTGCCAGCAGCTTGCAGGGCCGGAACACTGAAGCTTTCTTT
TRBD2,once,TRBJ2-7,TRBV2,CASRTSGAYEQYF,TGTGCCAGCAGGACTAGCGGGGCCTACGAGCAGTACTTC
TRBD1,once,TRBJ1-1,TRBV7-8,CASSKTPGQGALSAFF,TGTGCCAGCAGCAAAACCCCAGGACAGGGGGCCCTTTCGGCTTTCTTT
TRBD1,.,TRBJ1-5,TRBV2,CASRGQGAEPQHF,TGTGCCAGCAGGGGTCAGGGGGCAGAGCCCCAGCATTTT